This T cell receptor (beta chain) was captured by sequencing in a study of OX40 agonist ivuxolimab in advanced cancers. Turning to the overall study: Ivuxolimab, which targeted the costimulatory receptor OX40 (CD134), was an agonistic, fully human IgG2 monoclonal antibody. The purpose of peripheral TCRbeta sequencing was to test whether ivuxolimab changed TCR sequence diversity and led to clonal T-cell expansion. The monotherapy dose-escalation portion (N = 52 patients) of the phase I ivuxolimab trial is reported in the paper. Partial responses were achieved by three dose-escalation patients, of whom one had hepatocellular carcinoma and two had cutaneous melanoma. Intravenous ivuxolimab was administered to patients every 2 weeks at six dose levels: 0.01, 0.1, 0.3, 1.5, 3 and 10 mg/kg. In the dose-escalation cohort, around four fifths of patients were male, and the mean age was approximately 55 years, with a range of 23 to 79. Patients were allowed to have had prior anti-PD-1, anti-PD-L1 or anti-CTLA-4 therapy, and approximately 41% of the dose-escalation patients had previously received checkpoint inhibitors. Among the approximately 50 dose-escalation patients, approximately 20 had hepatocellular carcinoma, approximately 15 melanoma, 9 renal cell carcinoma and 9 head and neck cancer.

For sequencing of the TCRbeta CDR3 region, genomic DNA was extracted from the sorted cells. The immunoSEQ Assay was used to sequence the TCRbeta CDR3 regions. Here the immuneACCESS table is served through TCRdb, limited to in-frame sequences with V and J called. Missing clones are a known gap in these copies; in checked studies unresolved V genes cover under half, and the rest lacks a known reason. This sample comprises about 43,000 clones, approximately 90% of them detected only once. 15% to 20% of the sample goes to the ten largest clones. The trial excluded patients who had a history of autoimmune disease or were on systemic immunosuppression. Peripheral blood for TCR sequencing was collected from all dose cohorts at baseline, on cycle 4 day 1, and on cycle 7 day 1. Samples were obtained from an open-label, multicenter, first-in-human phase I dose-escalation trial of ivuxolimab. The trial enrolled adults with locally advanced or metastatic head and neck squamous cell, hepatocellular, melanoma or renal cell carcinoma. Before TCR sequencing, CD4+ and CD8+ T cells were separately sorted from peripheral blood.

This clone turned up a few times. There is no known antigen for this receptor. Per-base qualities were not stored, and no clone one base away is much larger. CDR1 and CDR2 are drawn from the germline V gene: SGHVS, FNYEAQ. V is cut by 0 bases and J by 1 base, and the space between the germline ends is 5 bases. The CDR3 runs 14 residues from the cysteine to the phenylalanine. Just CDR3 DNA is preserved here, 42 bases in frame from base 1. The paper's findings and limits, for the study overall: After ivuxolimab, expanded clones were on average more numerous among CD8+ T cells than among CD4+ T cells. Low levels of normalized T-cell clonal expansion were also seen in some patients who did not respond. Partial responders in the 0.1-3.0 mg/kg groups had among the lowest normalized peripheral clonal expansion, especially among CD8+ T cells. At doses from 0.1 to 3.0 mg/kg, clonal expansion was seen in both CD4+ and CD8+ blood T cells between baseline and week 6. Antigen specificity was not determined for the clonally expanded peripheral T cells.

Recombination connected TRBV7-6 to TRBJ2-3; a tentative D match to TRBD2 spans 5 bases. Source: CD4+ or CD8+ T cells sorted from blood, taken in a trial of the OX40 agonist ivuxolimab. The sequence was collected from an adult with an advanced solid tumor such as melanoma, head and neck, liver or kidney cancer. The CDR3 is CASSLAGGTDTQYF. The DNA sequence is TGTGCCAGCAGCTTAGCGGGAGGCACAGATACGCAGTATTTT.